The 22 T cell receptor beta chains below all came from one sample that was sequenced in a study of response to subunit inactivated influenza vaccine. TCRdb passed the RT-PCR reads through MiXCR, listing each CDR3 protein once. The repertoire holds about 700,000 distinct CDR3 sequences, with 15% to 17% as singletons. This specimen consisted of PBMCs from blood, obtained 11 to 12 days after vaccination. The receptors originated from a man aged 45 to 65 who received an inactivated influenza vaccine.

This clonotype has a handful of counts. The CDR3: CASSRTSNYGYTF. The CDR3 DNA reads as TGTGCCAGCAGCCGTACTTCTAACTATGGCTACACCTTC. This sequence joins TRBV27 and TRBJ1-2; D remains ambiguous. There are 13 residues in the CDR3. Germline V CDR1 and CDR2: MNHEY, SMNVEV (reference sequence). Trimming shortened V by 6 bases and J by 0 bases, and 8 bases separated the two germline ends.

The gene calls are TRBV7-9 and TRBJ2-5; TRBD1 aligns across 8 bases. CDR3 length: 14 amino acids. The V gene end was trimmed by 3 bases and the J gene end by 2 bases; junction bases not matched to a gene: 2. Germline CDR1 SEHNR, CDR2 FQNEAQ (reference sequence). The CDR3 DNA reads TGTGCCAGCAGCTTGAGACAGGGGCAAGAGACCCAGTACTTC. Protein sequence: CASSLRQGQETQYF.

The rearrangement uses TRBV5-1 and TRBJ2-3, with unresolved D. The CDR3 is 15 residues long. Germline CDR1 and CDR2: SGHRS and YFSETQ. V dropped 2 bases and J dropped 1 base, with 11 bases sitting between them. Written as DNA, the CDR3 is TGCGCCAGCAGCTTCGGACGATTTGGCACAGATACGCAGTATTTT. Its translation: CASSFGRFGTDTQYF.

This clonotype has more than one count but fewer than ten. The chain carries TRBV5-1 and TRBJ2-3, with 9 bases aligning to TRBD1. With 1 base clipped from V and 2 bases from J, the junction kept 11 bases outside the gene matches. The CDR3 sequence is 18 residues long. CDR1 SGHRS and CDR2 YFSETQ come from the germline V gene. The CDR3 sequence is CASSLKRSGQGNTDTQYF. The CDR3, as DNA: TGCGCCAGCAGCTTGAAACGTTCGGGACAGGGTAACACAGATACGCAGTATTTT.

The table lists this clonotype with a few counts. The chain uses TRBV6-1 and TRBJ1-5; weak D call: TRBD1 (5 bases). The CDR3 totals 15 residues. Germline loops: CDR1 MNHNS, CDR2 SASEGT. Trimming removed 6 bases at V and 7 bases at J, with 19 bases between. CDR3 sequence (DNA): TGTGCCAGCAGGAAACCCGGCAGGGAGGACCAGCCCCAGCATTTT. It translates to CASRKPGREDQPQHF.

This clonotype appeared a few times. CDR3 DNA sequence: TGTGCCAGCAGTTTACCCATGGCAGATACGCAGTATTTT. Translating it yields CASSLPMADTQYF. The chain couples TRBV28 to TRBJ2-3, with D unresolved. The V end was cut by 2 bases, the J end by 4 bases, with 7 bases between. The CDR3 length is 13 residues. The germline V gene has CDR1 MDHEN and CDR2 SYDVKM. Looking up the rest from reference TRBV28 and TRBJ2-3 gives the full variable domain: DVKVTQSSRYLVKRTGEKVFLECVQDMDHENMFWYRQDPGLGLRLIYFSYDVKMKEKGDIPEGYSVSREKKERFSLILESASTNQTSMYLCASSLPMADTQYFGPGTRLTVL.

Only a few counts were recorded for this clonotype. This sequence joins TRBV18 and TRBJ2-3; tentative D call: TRBD2 (5 bases). Trimming cost V 3 bases and J 1 base, with 17 bases left between them. The CDR3 is 17 amino acids. Germline assignment: CDR1 KGHSH and CDR2 LQKENI. CDR3 DNA: TGTGCCAGCTCACCCACCACGCCCCGGACTGGCACAGATACGCAGTATTTT. This gives the protein CASSPTTPRTGTDTQYF.

This clonotype was picked up many times. This sequence joins TRBV28 and TRBJ1-4, with 10 bases identical to TRBD1. The CDR3 has 14 amino acids. V shed 4 bases and J 5 bases; nucleotides not matched to a gene: 1. The V gene's germline CDR1 is MDHEN and CDR2 SYDVKM. CDR3 amino acids: CASSWGQGNEKLFF. The CDR3 region has the DNA TGTGCCAGCAGTTGGGGACAGGGGAATGAAAAACTGTTTTTT.

In its sample, this clonotype was seen a few times. The V call is TRBV28, the J call TRBJ2-3, with 10 bases matching TRBD2. The CDR3 is made up of 18 amino acids. Unmatched junction bases numbered 13, after V lost 5 bases and J lost 2 bases. Germline V gives CDR1 MDHEN, CDR2 SYDVKM. The CDR3: CASSDPGTSVSYTDTQYF. The CDR3 DNA reads TGTGCCAGCAGTGATCCCGGGACTAGCGTTTCTTACACAGATACGCAGTATTTT. The full variable domain, completed using reference TRBV28 and TRBJ2-3, is DVKVTQSSRYLVKRTGEKVFLECVQDMDHENMFWYRQDPGLGLRLIYFSYDVKMKEKGDIPEGYSVSREKKERFSLILESASTNQTSMYLCASSDPGTSVSYTDTQYFGPGTRLTVL.

The genes are TRBV15 and TRBJ2-7; TRBD1 matches 9 bases. Germline lookup yields CDR1 LNHNV and CDR2 YYDKDF (reference sequence). After removal of 1 base from V and 9 bases from J, the junction contained 13 bases not matched to a gene. CDR3 length: 16 residues. The CDR3 here is CATSRGPGTGFFGQYF. For the CDR3, the DNA is TGTGCCACCAGCAGAGGCCCGGGGACAGGGTTTTTCGGGCAGTACTTC.

V usage is TRBV5-1 and J usage is TRBJ2-5; the match to TRBD2 covers 11 bases. V trimming: 0 bases; J trimming: 4 bases; junction bases outside the gene matches: 8. This CDR3 is built from 17 residues. Germline-derived CDR1 and CDR2 are SGHRS and YFSETQ. CDR3 DNA sequence: TGCGCCAGCAGCTTGGGCCTAGCGGGGGGCCAACGAGAGACCCAGTACTTC. Translated: CASSLGLAGGQRETQYF.

Many counts were recorded for this clonotype. The genes are TRBV5-5 and TRBJ1-4; 7 nucleotides line up with TRBD1. The trim removed 4 bases at V and 8 bases at J, leaving 8 bases unmatched. Germline CDR1 reads SGHKS; CDR2 reads YYEKEE (reference sequence). The CDR3 runs 14 residues. CDR3 nucleotides: TGTGCCAGCAGCACCGGGACAGTGAGCGAAAAACTGTTTTTT. This encodes CASSTGTVSEKLFF.

CDR3 nucleotides: TGTGCCAGCAGCCGTTCTAGCGGGGGGGCCTTGGAGCAGTTCTTC. Protein product: CASSRSSGGALEQFF. The chain carries TRBV3-1 and TRBJ2-1; TRBD2 matches at 12 bases. Looked up from germline, CDR1 is LGHDT and CDR2 is YNNKEL (reference sequence). With V trimmed by 4 bases and J by 10 bases, 8 bases remained unmatched. The CDR3 is made up of 15 amino acids.

The chain joins TRBV7-8 to TRBJ2-7, with no clear D. Germline V CDR1 and CDR2: SGHVS, FQNEAQ. The CDR3 is 15 amino acids. The V end was cut by 5 bases, the J end by 0 bases, with 14 bases between. CDR3 sequence (DNA): TGTGCCAGCAGCGCAAGCCTACAGACCTCCTACGAGCAGTACTTC. The encoded protein is CASSASLQTSYEQYF.

This clonotype appeared many times. This chain joins TRBV12-3 or TRBV12-4 and TRBJ2-3; unclear D gene. The CDR3 runs to 12 residues. The V and J ends lost 6 bases and 1 base respectively, with 5 bases between them. The CDR3 region has the DNA TGTGCCAGCAGGCAAGGCACAGATACGCAGTATTTT. Encoded protein: CASRQGTDTQYF.

The chain joins TRBV20-1 to TRBJ1-1, with unresolved D. This CDR3 comprises 14 residues. CDR1 is DFQATT and CDR2 is SNEGSKA in the germline V gene (reference sequence). V was cut by 1 base and J by 9 bases, with 18 bases left in between. CDR3 loop: CSARGTDFSSQAFF. CDR3 in DNA: TGCAGTGCTAGAGGAACTGATTTCAGCAGCCAAGCTTTCTTT.

V and J are TRBV2 and TRBJ2-3; D is possibly TRBD1 (6 bases). The CDR3 runs 14 residues. Germline-derived CDR1 and CDR2 are SNHLY and FYNNEI. Trimming removed 4 bases at V and 2 bases at J, with 10 bases between. CDR3 in DNA: TGTGCCAGCAGTGTGAACAGGGTCACAGATACGCAGTATTTT. Translation gives CASSVNRVTDTQYF.

There are a few counts of this clonotype. The V gene is TRBV12-3 or TRBV12-4, the J gene TRBJ2-5; tentatively, D is TRBD1 or TRBD2 (6 bases each). The V end lost 5 bases, the J end lost 5 bases, and 15 bases lay between the germline ends. CDR3 length equals 14 residues. The CDR3 spells CASSVRGGKETQYF. CDR3 DNA: TGTGCCAGCAGTGTCAGAGGGGGGAAGGAGACCCAGTACTTC.

This clonotype has only a few counts. J is TRBJ2-5 and V is TRBV4-2; D gene uncertain. CDR1 is LGHNA and CDR2 is YNFKEQ in the germline V gene. The CDR3 spans 15 residues. Trimming cost V 1 base and J 5 bases, with 14 bases left between them. CDR3 sequence reads: CASSQVSPPWETQYF. CDR3 nucleotide sequence: TGTGCCAGCAGCCAAGTTAGCCCCCCCTGGGAGACCCAGTACTTC.

This clonotype was recorded a few times. This chain connects TRBV20-1 to TRBJ2-2; 9 positions match TRBD1. The germline CDR1 and CDR2 sequences are DFQATT and SNEGSKA (reference sequence). CDR3 length: 14 amino acids. Losses at the gene ends were 7 bases for V and 4 bases for J; bases not matched to a gene: 7. CDR3 sequence: CSVQTGGRTGELFF. The CDR3 DNA follows: TGCAGTGTTCAGACAGGGGGACGCACCGGGGAGCTGTTTTTT.

This clonotype was detected only a few times. The CDR3 DNA sequence: TGCGCCAGCAGCTACCGACAGGGTGGCTCTGGGGCCAACGTCCTGACTTTC. The encoded protein is CASSYRQGGSGANVLTF. The V gene is TRBV5-1, the J gene TRBJ2-6; 7 bases fit TRBD1. The ends lost 3 bases at V and 0 bases at J; junction bases unmatched: 6. The length of the CDR3 is 17 residues. The germline gives CDR1 SGHRS, CDR2 YFSETQ.

The chain uses TRBV3-1 and TRBJ2-7, with 10 bases matching TRBD2. Trimming cost V 4 bases and J 7 bases; bases outside gene matches: 10. The germline V gene has CDR1 LGHDT and CDR2 YNNKEL (reference sequence). CDR3 size: 15 residues. The CDR3 region has the DNA TGTGCCAGCAGCCTCCTGGCTAGCGGGGGAGTAGAGCAGTACTTC. This codes for CASSLLASGGVEQYF.